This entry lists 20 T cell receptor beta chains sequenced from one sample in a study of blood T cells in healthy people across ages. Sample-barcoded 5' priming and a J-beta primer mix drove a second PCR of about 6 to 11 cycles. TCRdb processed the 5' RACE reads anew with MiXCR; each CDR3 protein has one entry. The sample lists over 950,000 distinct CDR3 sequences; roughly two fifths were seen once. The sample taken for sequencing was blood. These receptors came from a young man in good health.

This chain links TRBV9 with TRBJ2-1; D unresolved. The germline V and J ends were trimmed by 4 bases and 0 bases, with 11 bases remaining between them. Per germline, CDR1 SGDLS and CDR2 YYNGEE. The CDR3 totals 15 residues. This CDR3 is CASSLPNGSYNEQFF. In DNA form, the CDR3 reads TGTGCCAGCAGCCTCCCTAATGGCTCCTACAATGAGCAGTTCTTC.

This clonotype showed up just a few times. CDR3 in amino acids: CASSLRGAGYTF. For the CDR3, the DNA is TGTGCCAGCAGTTTAAGGGGAGCTGGCTACACCTTC. The rearrangement joins TRBV12-3 or TRBV12-4 to TRBJ1-2, with D possibly TRBD1 on 5 matching bases. The CDR3 length is 12 residues. Trimming took 2 bases from V and 7 from J, leaving 8 bases between them.

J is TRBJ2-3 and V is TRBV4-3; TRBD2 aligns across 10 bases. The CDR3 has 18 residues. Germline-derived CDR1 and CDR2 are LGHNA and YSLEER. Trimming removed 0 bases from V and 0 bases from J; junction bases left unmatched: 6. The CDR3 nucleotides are TGCGCCAGCAGCCAAGATCCTAGCGGGGGTCCTAGCACAGATACGCAGTATTTT. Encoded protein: CASSQDPSGGPSTDTQYF.

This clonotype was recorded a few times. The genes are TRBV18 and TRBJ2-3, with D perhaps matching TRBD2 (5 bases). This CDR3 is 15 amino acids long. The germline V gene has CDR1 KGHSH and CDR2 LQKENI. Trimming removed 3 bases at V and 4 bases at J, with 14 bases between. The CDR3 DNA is TGTGCCAGCTCACCGAGGACTGAGGTAGCAGATACGCAGTATTTT. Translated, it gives CASSPRTEVADTQYF.

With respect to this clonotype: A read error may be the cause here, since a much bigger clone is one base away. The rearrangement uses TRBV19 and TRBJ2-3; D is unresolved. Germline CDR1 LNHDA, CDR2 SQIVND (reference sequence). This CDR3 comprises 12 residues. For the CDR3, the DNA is TGTGCCACCGGACCTCCAGGAGATACGCGGTATTTT. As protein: CATGPPGDTRYF. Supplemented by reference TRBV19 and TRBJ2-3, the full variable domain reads DGGITQSPKYLFRKEGQNVTLSCEQNLNHDAMYWYRQDPGQGLRLIYYSQIVNDFQKGDIAEGYSVSREKKESFPLTVTSAQKNPTAFYLCATGPPGDTRYFGPGTRLTVL.

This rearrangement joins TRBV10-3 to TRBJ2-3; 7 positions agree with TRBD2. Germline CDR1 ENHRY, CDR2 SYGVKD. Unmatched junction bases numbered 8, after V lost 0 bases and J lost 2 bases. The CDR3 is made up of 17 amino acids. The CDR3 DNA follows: TGTGCCATCAGTGAGTCGAGTGGCGGGGGAACCACAGATACGCAGTATTTT. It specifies CAISESSGGGTTDTQYF.

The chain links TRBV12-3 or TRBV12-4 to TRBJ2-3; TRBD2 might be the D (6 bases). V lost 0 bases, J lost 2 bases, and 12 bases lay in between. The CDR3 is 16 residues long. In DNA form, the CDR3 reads TGTGCCAGCAGTTTAGCTGGCGGGGCAGCCACAGATACGCAGTATTTT. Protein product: CASSLAGGAATDTQYF.

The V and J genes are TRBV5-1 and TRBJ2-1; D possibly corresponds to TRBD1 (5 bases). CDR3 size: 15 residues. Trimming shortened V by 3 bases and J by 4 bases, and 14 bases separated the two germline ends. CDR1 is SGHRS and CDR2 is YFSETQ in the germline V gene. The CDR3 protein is CASSSTEDQYNEQFF. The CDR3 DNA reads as TGCGCCAGCAGCTCGACAGAAGACCAATACAATGAGCAGTTCTTC.

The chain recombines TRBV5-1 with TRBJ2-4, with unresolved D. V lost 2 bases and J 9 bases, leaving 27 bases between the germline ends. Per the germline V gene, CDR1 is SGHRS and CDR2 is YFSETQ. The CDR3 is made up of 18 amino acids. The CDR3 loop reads CASSLTGGSQGLPGIQYF. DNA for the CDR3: TGCGCCAGCAGCTTAACGGGTGGCAGTCAAGGGCTCCCAGGCATTCAGTACTTC. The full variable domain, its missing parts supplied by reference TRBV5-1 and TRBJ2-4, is KAGVTQTPRYLIKTRGQQVTLSCSPISGHRSVSWYQQTPGQGLQFLFEYFSETQRNKGNFPGRFSGRQFSNSRSEMNVSTLELGDSALYLCASSLTGGSQGLPGIQYFGAGTRLSVL.

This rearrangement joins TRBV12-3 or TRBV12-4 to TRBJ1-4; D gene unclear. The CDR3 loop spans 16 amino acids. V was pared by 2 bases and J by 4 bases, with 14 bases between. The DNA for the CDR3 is TGTGCCAGCAGTTTACGGGCAGCTTCCTTTAATGAAAAACTGTTTTTT. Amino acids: CASSLRAASFNEKLFF.

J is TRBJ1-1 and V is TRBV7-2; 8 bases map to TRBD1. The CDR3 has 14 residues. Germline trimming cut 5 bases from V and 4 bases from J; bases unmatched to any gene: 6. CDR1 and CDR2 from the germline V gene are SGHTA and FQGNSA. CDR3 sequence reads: CASSTQGARTEAFF. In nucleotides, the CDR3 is TGTGCCAGCAGCACCCAGGGGGCGCGCACTGAAGCTTTCTTT.

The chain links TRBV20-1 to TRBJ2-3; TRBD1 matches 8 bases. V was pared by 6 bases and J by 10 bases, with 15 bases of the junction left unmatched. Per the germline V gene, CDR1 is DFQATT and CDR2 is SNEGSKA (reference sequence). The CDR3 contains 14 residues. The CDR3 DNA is TGCAGTGCGCTACCGGGACAGGTACACAGTTCGCAGTATTTT. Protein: CSALPGQVHSSQYF.

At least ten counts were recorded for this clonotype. In DNA, the CDR3 is TGCGCCAGCAGCTTGGATTTCAATCAGCCCCAGCATTTT. Translation gives CASSLDFNQPQHF. V gene TRBV5-1 combines with J gene TRBJ1-5, with unresolved D. The V gene lost 0 bases and the J gene lost 3 bases, with 4 bases spanning the gap. The CDR3 is made up of 13 amino acids. CDR1 is SGHRS and CDR2 is YFSETQ in the germline V gene.

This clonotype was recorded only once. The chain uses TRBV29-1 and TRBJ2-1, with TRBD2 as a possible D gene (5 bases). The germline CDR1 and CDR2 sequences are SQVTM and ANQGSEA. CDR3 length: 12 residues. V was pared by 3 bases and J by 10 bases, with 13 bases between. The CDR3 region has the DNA TGCAGCGTTGACCCTCGGTGGAGGGAGCAGTTCTTC. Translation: CSVDPRWREQFF.

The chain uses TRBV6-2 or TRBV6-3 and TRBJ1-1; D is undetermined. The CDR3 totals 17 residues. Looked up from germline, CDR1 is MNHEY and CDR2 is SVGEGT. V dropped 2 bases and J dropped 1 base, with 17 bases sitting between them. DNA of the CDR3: TGTGCCAGCAGTTACAATAGAGTCCTCACCGCGAACACTGAAGCTTTCTTT. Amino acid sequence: CASSYNRVLTANTEAFF.

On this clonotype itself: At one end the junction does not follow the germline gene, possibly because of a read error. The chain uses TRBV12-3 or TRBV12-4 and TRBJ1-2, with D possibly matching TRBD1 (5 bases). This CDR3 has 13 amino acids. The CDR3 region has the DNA TGTGCCAGCAGACCTGACAGTGTCTATGACTACACCTTC. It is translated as CASRPDSVYDYTF.

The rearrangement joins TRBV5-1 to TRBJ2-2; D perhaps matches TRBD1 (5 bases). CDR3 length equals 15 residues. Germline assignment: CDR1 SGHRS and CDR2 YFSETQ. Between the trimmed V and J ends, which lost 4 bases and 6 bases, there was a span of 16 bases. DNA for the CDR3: TGCGCCAGCAGCCCGGCGACAGAGTCGCCCGGGGAGCTGTTTTTT. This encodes CASSPATESPGELFF.

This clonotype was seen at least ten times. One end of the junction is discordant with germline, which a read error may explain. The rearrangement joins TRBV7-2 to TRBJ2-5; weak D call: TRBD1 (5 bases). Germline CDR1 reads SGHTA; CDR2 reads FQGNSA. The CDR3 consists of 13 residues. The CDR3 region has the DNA TGCGCCAGCAGCTTGGGGCTGGGAGAGACCCAGTACTTC. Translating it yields CASSLGLGETQYF. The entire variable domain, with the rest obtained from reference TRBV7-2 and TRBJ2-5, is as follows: GAGVSQSPSNKVTEKGKDVELRCDPISGHTALYWYRQSLGQGLEFLIYFQGNSAPDKSGLPSDRFSAERTGGSVSTLTIQRTQQEDSAVYLCASSLGLGETQYFGPGTRLLVL.

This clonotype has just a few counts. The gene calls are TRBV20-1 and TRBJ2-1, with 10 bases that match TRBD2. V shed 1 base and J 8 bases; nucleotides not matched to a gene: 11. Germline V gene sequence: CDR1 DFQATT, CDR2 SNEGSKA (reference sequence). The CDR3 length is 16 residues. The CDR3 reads CSARGMLSGGVHEQFF. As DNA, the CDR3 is TGCAGTGCTAGAGGGATGCTCAGCGGGGGGGTCCATGAGCAGTTCTTC.

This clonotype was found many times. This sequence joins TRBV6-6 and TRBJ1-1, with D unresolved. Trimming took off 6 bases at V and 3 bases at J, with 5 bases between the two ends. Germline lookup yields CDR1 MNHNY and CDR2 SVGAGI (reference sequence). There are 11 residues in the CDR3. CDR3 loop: CASSSDTEAFF. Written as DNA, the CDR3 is TGTGCCAGCAGCTCGGACACTGAAGCTTTCTTT.